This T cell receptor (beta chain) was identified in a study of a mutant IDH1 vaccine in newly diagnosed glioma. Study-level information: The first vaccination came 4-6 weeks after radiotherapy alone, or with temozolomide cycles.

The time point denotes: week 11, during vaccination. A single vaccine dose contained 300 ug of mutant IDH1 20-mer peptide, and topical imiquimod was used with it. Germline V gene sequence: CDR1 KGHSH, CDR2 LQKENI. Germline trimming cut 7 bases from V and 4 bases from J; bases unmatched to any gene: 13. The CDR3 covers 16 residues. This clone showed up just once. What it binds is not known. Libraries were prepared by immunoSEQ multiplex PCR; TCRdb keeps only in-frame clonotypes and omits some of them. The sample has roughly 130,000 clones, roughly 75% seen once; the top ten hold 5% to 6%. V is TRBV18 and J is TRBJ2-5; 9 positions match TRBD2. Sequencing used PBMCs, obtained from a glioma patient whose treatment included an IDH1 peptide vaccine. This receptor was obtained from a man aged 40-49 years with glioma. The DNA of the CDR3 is TGTGCCAGCTTTCCTAAGACTAGCGGAGGGGGAGAGACCCAGTACTTC. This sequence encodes CASFPKTSGGGETQYF.